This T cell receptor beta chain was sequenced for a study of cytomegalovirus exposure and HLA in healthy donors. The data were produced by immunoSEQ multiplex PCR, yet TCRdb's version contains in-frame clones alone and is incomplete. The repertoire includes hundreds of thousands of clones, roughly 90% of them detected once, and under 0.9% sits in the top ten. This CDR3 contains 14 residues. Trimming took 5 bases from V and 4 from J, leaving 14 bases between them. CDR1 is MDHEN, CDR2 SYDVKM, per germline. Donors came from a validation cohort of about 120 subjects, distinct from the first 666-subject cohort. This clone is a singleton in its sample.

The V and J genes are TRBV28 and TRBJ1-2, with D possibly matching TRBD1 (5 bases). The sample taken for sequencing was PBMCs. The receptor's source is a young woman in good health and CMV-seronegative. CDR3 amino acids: CASSPSGGFYGYTF. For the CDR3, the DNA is TGTGCCAGCAGTCCCTCCGGGGGATTCTATGGCTACACCTTC.